The TCR beta chain described here comes from a study of identical twins. Points from the study as a whole: Invariant populations such as MAIT and iNKT cells could partly muddle zero-insertion analyses.

TCRdb reprocessed the 5' RACE reads via MiXCR and lists one record per CDR3 protein. The table records over 600,000 distinct CDR3 sequences, 21% of them present only once. Comment on this clonotype: Its antigen is unknown.

Germline CDR1 and CDR2: MNHEY and SVGEGT. Germline trimming cut 6 bases from V and 8 bases from J; bases unmatched to any gene: 7. This CDR3 contains 13 residues. The same data also contributed to another study, on T cells expressing NK-cell markers. According to that study: HCMV specificity was not established for the expanded NKG2C+ T cell clones.

Sequencing was done on a sample of PBMCs. The receptor comes from a woman aged 18-29 years in good health. V is TRBV6-2 or TRBV6-3 and J is TRBJ2-1, with TRBD2 matching 7 bases. The chain's CDR3 is CASSPGTIDEQFF. The CDR3 DNA reads TGTGCCAGCAGCCCCGGGACTATCGATGAGCAGTTCTTC.